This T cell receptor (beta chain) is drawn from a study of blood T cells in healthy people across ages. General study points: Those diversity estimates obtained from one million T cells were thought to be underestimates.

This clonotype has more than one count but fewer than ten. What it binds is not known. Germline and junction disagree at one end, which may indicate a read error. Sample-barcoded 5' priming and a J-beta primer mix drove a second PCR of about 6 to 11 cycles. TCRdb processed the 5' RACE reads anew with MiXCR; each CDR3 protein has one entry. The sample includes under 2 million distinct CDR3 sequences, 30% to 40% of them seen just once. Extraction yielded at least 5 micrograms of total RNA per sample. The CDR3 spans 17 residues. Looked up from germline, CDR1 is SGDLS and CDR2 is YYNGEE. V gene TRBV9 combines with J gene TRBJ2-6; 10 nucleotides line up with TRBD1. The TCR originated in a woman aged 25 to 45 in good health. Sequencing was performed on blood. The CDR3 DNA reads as TGTGCCAGCAGCCGCGGACAGGGGGAGGATGGGACCAACGTCCTGACTTTC. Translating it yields CASSRGQGEDGTNVLTF. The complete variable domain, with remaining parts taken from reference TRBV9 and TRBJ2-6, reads DSGVTQTPKHLITATGQRVTLRCSPRSGDLSVYWYQQSLDQGLQFLIQYYNGEERAKGNILERFSAQQFPDLHSELNLSSLELGDSALYFCASSRGQGEDGTNVLTFGAGSRLTVL.